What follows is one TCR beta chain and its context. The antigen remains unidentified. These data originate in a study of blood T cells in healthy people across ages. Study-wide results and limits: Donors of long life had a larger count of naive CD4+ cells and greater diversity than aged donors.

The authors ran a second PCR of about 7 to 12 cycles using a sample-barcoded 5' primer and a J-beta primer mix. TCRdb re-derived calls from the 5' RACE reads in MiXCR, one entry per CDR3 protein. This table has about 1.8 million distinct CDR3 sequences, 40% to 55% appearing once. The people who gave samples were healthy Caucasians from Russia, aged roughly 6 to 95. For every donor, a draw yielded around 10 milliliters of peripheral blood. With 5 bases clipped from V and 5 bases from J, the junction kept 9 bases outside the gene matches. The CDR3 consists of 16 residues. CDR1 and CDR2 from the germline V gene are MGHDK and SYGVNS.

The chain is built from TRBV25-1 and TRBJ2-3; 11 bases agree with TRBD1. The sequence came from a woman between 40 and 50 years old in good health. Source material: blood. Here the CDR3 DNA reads TGTGCCAGCAGTCATCCGGGACAGGGGGGACGAGATACGCAGTATTTT. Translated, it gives CASSHPGQGGRDTQYF.